A single sample is the source of the 20 T cell receptor beta chains below, sequenced in a study of breast tumors, draining lymph nodes, adjacent tissues. Each CDR3 protein is one row after TCRdb ran MiXCR on the multiplex PCR reads. The repertoire has about 230,000 distinct CDR3 sequences, about 30% of them found once; the top ten carry about 1.4%. The lymph nodes were axillary draining lymph nodes from breast cancer patients. The specimen was axillary lymph node tissue. These receptors were collected from a female donor with breast cancer. Some clones in this sample may be carry-over from other donors' samples.

This clonotype was seen ten or more times. The CDR3 coding sequence is TGTGCCAGCAGCGTAGTGGATTACCCGGGTAATGAGCAGTTCTTC. Its protein product is CASSVVDYPGNEQFF. This chain links TRBV9 with TRBJ2-1; no reliable D call. This CDR3 is built from 15 residues. Germline values: CDR1 SGDLS, CDR2 YYNGEE. With 0 bases removed from V and 7 bases from J, the gap between germline ends came to 14 bases.

There are many counts of this clonotype. The chain joins TRBV12-3 or TRBV12-4 to TRBJ1-4, with 7 bases aligning to TRBD1. After removal of 5 bases from V and 5 bases from J, the junction contained 8 bases not matched to a gene. The CDR3 runs to 15 residues. The CDR3 DNA reads TGTGCCAGCAGTCCCCGGACAGGTCTGAATGAAAAACTGTTTTTT. Its protein is CASSPRTGLNEKLFF.

This clonotype has just one count. This chain joins TRBV20-1 and TRBJ2-1; perhaps TRBD1 as D (5 bases). CDR1 and CDR2 (germline): DFQATT, SNEGSKA (reference sequence). The CDR3 runs 12 residues. V gave up 7 bases and J gave up 14 bases, with 21 bases separating them. The CDR3 here is CSVYRADNGKFF. CDR3 in DNA: TGCAGTGTTTATAGGGCGGACAACGGCAAGTTCTTC.

This chain joins TRBV20-1 and TRBJ2-7; weak D call: TRBD2 (5 bases). This CDR3 is built from 17 residues. V dropped 3 bases and J dropped 3 bases, with 24 bases sitting between them. Germline CDR1 DFQATT, CDR2 SNEGSKA (reference sequence). CDR3 sequence: CSARDRIGSAKIYEQYF. In nucleotides, the CDR3 is TGCAGTGCTAGGGATCGAATAGGTAGCGCAAAAATCTACGAGCAGTACTTC.

The J gene is TRBJ2-5, the V gene TRBV2; TRBD1 is a possible D gene (8 bases). The V gene lost 4 bases and the J gene lost 1 base, with 16 bases spanning the gap. Germline V CDR1 and CDR2: SNHLY, FYNNEI. The CDR3 has 16 amino acids. CDR3 sequence (DNA): TGTGCCAGCAGTGGGCGACAGGGGAGGGGCCAAGAGACCCAGTACTTC. This gives the protein CASSGRQGRGQETQYF.

This clonotype has a count of ten or more. The chain couples TRBV28 to TRBJ2-3, with D unclear. Trimming left V 4 bases short and J 7 bases short, with 6 bases between. CDR1 and CDR2 (germline): MDHEN, SYDVKM. The CDR3 length is 11 residues. CDR3 DNA sequence: TGTGCCAGCAGTTCGACATATACGCAGTATTTT. This codes for CASSSTYTQYF.

This clonotype was observed many times. The chain combines TRBV19 with TRBJ1-2; 9 positions match TRBD1. The CDR3 is 15 amino acids. CDR1 is LNHDA and CDR2 is SQIVND in the germline V gene (reference sequence). V was clipped by 4 bases and J by 2 bases; unmatched bases: 5. The DNA for the CDR3 is TGTGCCAGTAGTAGCCGGACAGGGGCAAACTATGGCTACACCTTC. Protein: CASSSRTGANYGYTF.

At least ten counts were recorded for this clonotype. This rearrangement joins TRBV5-1 to TRBJ2-7; 7 bases align to TRBD1. This CDR3 is 15 amino acids long. Losses at the gene ends were 5 bases for V and 0 bases for J; bases not matched to a gene: 8. Germline V CDR1 and CDR2: SGHRS, YFSETQ. The chain's CDR3 is CASSQTGYVSYEQYF. CDR3 sequence (DNA): TGCGCCAGCAGTCAGACAGGGTACGTCTCCTACGAGCAGTACTTC.

This clonotype has ten or more counts. The chain recombines TRBV20-1 with TRBJ2-5; D possibly corresponds to TRBD2 (7 bases). The CDR3 loop spans 13 amino acids. V lost 3 bases to trimming and J lost 4 bases, with 12 bases between them. The germline gives CDR1 DFQATT, CDR2 SNEGSKA (reference sequence). The CDR3 loop is CSARKGGGETQYF. CDR3 sequence (DNA): TGCAGTGCTAGGAAGGGGGGGGGAGAGACCCAGTACTTC.

The sample holds a few counts of this clonotype. This may be a read error, as it is one base from a much larger clone. This chain links TRBV5-4 with TRBJ2-7; D remains ambiguous. The CDR3 extends over 14 amino acids. The V and J ends lost 0 bases and 5 bases respectively, with 12 bases between them. The germline V gene encodes CDR1 SGHNT and CDR2 YYREEE (reference sequence). The CDR3 loop reads CASSLDKGNNEQYF. The CDR3 bases are TGTGCCAGCAGCTTGGACAAGGGAAACAACGAGCAGTACTTC.

The sample holds many counts of this clonotype. J is TRBJ2-7 and V is TRBV18, with D tentatively TRBD1 (6 bases). With 1 base removed from V and 3 bases from J, the gap between germline ends came to 13 bases. The CDR3 has 15 amino acids. Per the germline V gene, CDR1 is KGHSH and CDR2 is LQKENI. The CDR3: CASSPQQTGFYEQYF. The CDR3 region has the DNA TGTGCCAGCTCACCACAGCAAACAGGGTTCTACGAGCAGTACTTC.

The chain couples TRBV11-3 to TRBJ1-3; a weak D match, TRBD1 (5 bases). Germline V gene data show CDR1 as SGHNT and CDR2 as YENEEA. V lost 0 bases, J lost 0 bases, and 9 bases lay in between. CDR3 size: 16 residues. The CDR3 region is CASSLEGRASGNTIYF. CDR3 in DNA: TGTGCCAGCAGCTTAGAGGGCAGGGCCTCTGGAAACACCATATATTTT.

This clonotype was seen ten or more times. This sequence joins TRBV7-3 and TRBJ2-1; perhaps TRBD2 as D (6 bases). V dropped 3 bases and J dropped 5 bases, with 14 bases sitting between them. This CDR3 spans 15 amino acids. Germline V gene sequence: CDR1 SGHTA, CDR2 FQGTGA. The CDR3 DNA is TGTGCCAGCAGCTTGGGCGGGGCATCAAACAATGAGCAGTTCTTC. It yields the protein CASSLGGASNNEQFF.

This clonotype was seen only a few times. The V call is TRBV27, the J call TRBJ2-1; 11 nucleotides line up with TRBD2. The V and J ends lost 9 bases and 4 bases, in that order; junction bases with no gene match: 14. Germline loops: CDR1 MNHEY, CDR2 SMNVEV (reference sequence). CDR3 length: 17 amino acids. The CDR3 spells CARRFSILAGGYNEQFF. The DNA of the CDR3 is TGTGCCAGGAGATTCTCGATCCTAGCGGGAGGTTACAATGAGCAGTTCTTC.

This clonotype has only one observation. The V gene is TRBV25-1, the J gene TRBJ2-2; D gene ambiguous. The end of the DNA aligns better with TRBJ1-1, so the J call may be wrong. CDR3 length equals 16 residues. Germline CDR1 reads MGHDK; CDR2 reads SYGVNS. CDR3 sequence: CASEYGAPTGAWEAFF. For the CDR3, the DNA is TGTGCCAGCGAGTACGGTGCCCCAACGGGAGCTTGGGAAGCTTTCTTT.

A single count supports this clonotype. A much larger clone is a single base away; this may be a read error. V is TRBV6-2 or TRBV6-3 and J is TRBJ2-7, with 11 nucleotides matching TRBD2. Losses at the gene ends were 6 bases for V and 2 bases for J; bases not matched to a gene: 3. Germline V lookup: CDR1 MNHEY, CDR2 SVGEGT. The CDR3 length is 14 residues. CDR3 sequence: CASRHSGRAYEQYF. In DNA, the CDR3 is TGTGCCAGCAGGCATAGCGGGAGGGCCTACGAGCAGTACTTC.

This clonotype was seen at least ten times. The genes are TRBV6-2 or TRBV6-3 and TRBJ2-7; D perhaps matches TRBD1 (5 bases). From germline, CDR1 is MNHEY and CDR2 SVGEGT. The CDR3 runs to 15 residues. The ends were cut back, 2 bases at V and 5 bases at J, with 16 bases in the middle. CDR3 sequence reads: CASSYGALRLNEQYF. The CDR3 region has the DNA TGTGCCAGCAGTTACGGGGCGCTCCGCCTTAACGAGCAGTACTTC.

As regards this clonotype: At one boundary the junction diverges from the germline segment, which might be a read error. The V and J genes are TRBV28 and TRBJ2-3, with 10 bases aligning to TRBD1. This CDR3 spans 17 amino acids. CDR1 is MDHEN and CDR2 is SYDVKM in the germline V gene. The CDR3 nucleotides read TGTGCCAGCAGCACCGGGACAGGGGACCTCCACACAGATACGCGGTATTTT. Translated, it gives CASSTGTGDLHTDTRYF.

To note about this clonotype: A read error is possible here, since a much larger clone lies one base away. CDR3 in DNA: TGTGCCAGCAGCTTAGATGGGTTCGGCAGGAGGTCCTACAATGAGCAGTTCTTC. Translated, it gives CASSLDGFGRRSYNEQFF. This chain connects TRBV11-3 to TRBJ2-1, with a possible D match to TRBD2 (5 bases). V was clipped by 0 bases and J by 1 base, with 16 bases between them. Germline assignment: CDR1 SGHNT and CDR2 YENEEA. The CDR3 consists of 18 residues.

V and J are TRBV6-5 and TRBJ2-3; 8 positions match TRBD2. CDR1 is MNHEY and CDR2 is SVGAGI in the germline V gene. The V and J ends lost 5 bases and 6 bases, in that order; junction bases with no gene match: 10. This CDR3 is 15 amino acids long. CDR3 DNA: TGTGCCAGCAGTCTCGTAGCGGGACCGAGGGATACGCAGTATTTT. Its translation: CASSLVAGPRDTQYF.